This TCR beta chain was sequenced in a study of T cell repertoires in cytomegalovirus infection. Turning to the study itself: Evidence of both CMV infection and a matching HLA type came from public TCR beta signatures. Whole-study findings and limits: HLA-C-restricted CMV clonotypes gave the most frequent clonotype in two of eight donors. The cumulative frequency of public TCR beta families distinguished individuals who carried CMV together with the relevant HLA.

This CDR3 is 16 amino acids long. Trimming removed 0 bases at V and 0 bases at J, with 11 bases between. CDR1 and CDR2 from the germline V gene are SGHVS and FQNEAQ. This clonotype was observed at least ten times. Its specificity is not known. TCRdb re-derived calls from the reads in MiXCR, one entry per CDR3 protein. The repertoire consists of 210,000 or so distinct CDR3 sequences, with approximately 6.7% occurring once and the leading ten covering around 6.5%. The origin of this receptor is a human donor in good health (CMV status not recorded). Some clones in this sample may be carry-over from other donors' samples. The sequenced sample consisted of PBMCs. The rearrangement uses TRBV7-8 and TRBJ1-2; D unresolved. CDR3 sequence (DNA): TGTGCCAGCAGCTTAGCGCTGGAACCAGCTAACTATGGCTACACCTTC. Encoded protein: CASSLALEPANYGYTF. Based on the CDR3 plus reference TRBV7-8 and TRBJ1-2, the full variable domain is GAGVSQSPRYKVAKRGQDVALRCDPISGHVSLFWYQQALGQGPEFLTYFQNEAQLDKSGLPSDRFFAERPEGSVSTLKIQRTQQEDSAVYLCASSLALEPANYGYTFGSGTRLTVV.